The clone carrying this T cell receptor beta chain has only a few counts. Antigen unknown. The data derive from a study of T-cell memory formation after mild COVID-19. The germline gives CDR1 ENHRY, CDR2 SYGVKD. There are 13 residues in the CDR3. With V trimmed by 5 bases and J by 5 bases, 3 bases remained unmatched. Notes on the study in general: Several responding clones turned up in pre-infection memory, indicating that cross-reactive memory may have taken part.

TCRdb redid the calling of the 5' RACE reads with MiXCR, one entry per CDR3 protein. The data contain about 250,000 distinct CDR3 sequences, just over 15% of them singletons. This chain connects TRBV10-3 to TRBJ2-1; TRBD2 matches at 7 bases. This clonotype was sampled from an adult woman who had mild COVID-19 (a few samples of this study predate the infection). Cell type and time point are not known. The sequenced sample consisted of PBMCs or a T cell subset sorted from them (not recorded which). Here the CDR3 DNA reads TGTGCCATCAGTAGCGGGACTGACAATGAGCAGTTCTTC. This codes for CAISSGTDNEQFF.